Shown below are 26 T cell receptor beta chains from a single sample sequenced in a study of PD-1 blockade in mismatch repair-deficient tumors. Generated by immunoSEQ multiplex PCR, the TCRdb table keeps only in-frame clones and is missing some. In the table there are about 40,000 clones, about 85% of which are singletons. The sample was peripheral blood, taken 4 weeks after starting pembrolizumab. Every receptor here comes from an adult with mismatch repair-deficient cancer.

This clone was found a few times. The rearrangement links TRBV6-5 to TRBJ1-2; 7 nucleotides agree with TRBD1. V was pared by 5 bases and J by 3 bases, with 6 bases of the junction left unmatched. The CDR3 consists of 14 residues. Looked up from germline, CDR1 is MNHEY and CDR2 is SVGAGI. This CDR3 reads CASSNRDSHYGYTF. Written as DNA, the CDR3 is TGTGCCAGCAGTAACCGGGACAGCCACTATGGCTACACCTTC.

This sequence joins TRBV27 and TRBJ2-1; maybe TRBD2 (5 bases). Trimming left V 6 bases short and J 0 bases short, with 6 bases between. Germline V gene lookup returns CDR1 MNHEY and CDR2 SMNVEV (reference sequence). This CDR3 contains 13 residues. In nucleotides, the CDR3 is TGTGCCAGCAGGGGGAGCTCCTACAATGAGCAGTTCTTC. Translated: CASRGSSYNEQFF.

J is TRBJ1-1 and V is TRBV25-1, with unresolved D. CDR3 length equals 12 residues. The germline V gene has CDR1 MGHDK and CDR2 SYGVNS. Trimming took off 0 bases at V and 6 bases at J, with 5 bases between the two ends. The CDR3 bases are TGTGCCAGCAGTGAATACCCCCCTGAAGCTTTCTTT. The encoded protein is CASSEYPPEAFF.

The chain is built from TRBV27 and TRBJ2-7; 8 bases agree with TRBD2. The germline CDR1 and CDR2 sequences are MNHEY and SMNVEV (reference sequence). The J segment lost 2 bases and the V segment lost 4 bases, leaving 7 bases of the junction unmatched. The CDR3 covers 15 residues. CDR3 region: CASSSTSGPPYEQYF. The CDR3, as DNA: TGTGCCAGCAGTTCCACTAGCGGTCCCCCCTACGAGCAGTACTTC.

V usage is TRBV4-1 and J usage is TRBJ1-1, with D hard to call. The CDR3 totals 15 residues. The germline V gene encodes CDR1 MGHRA and CDR2 YSYEKL. The germline V and J ends were trimmed by 0 bases and 3 bases, with 11 bases remaining between them. The CDR3 is CASSQESIVHTEAFF. For the CDR3, the DNA is TGCGCCAGCAGCCAAGAGAGTATTGTGCACACTGAAGCTTTCTTT.

This rearrangement joins TRBV19 to TRBJ2-2; TRBD1 might be the D (5 bases). The CDR3 is made up of 16 amino acids. CDR1 and CDR2 (germline): LNHDA, SQIVND (reference sequence). V dropped 3 bases and J dropped 0 bases, with 11 bases sitting between them. CDR3 residues: CASSIQGYSNTGELFF. The CDR3 DNA is TGTGCCAGTAGTATTCAGGGCTACTCGAACACCGGGGAGCTGTTTTTT.

V usage is TRBV10-2 and J usage is TRBJ1-1, with 9 bases aligning to TRBD1. This CDR3 has 14 residues. The germline CDR1 and CDR2 sequences are WSHSY and SAAADI. V lost 6 bases to trimming and J lost 1 base; unmatched junction nucleotides: 3. The CDR3 sequence is CASRYRGQNTEAFF. The CDR3 DNA reads as TGCGCCAGCAGGTACAGGGGGCAGAACACTGAAGCTTTCTTT.

This chain links TRBV5-4 with TRBJ2-3; 8 positions agree with TRBD2. The germline V gene encodes CDR1 SGHNT and CDR2 YYREEE (reference sequence). This CDR3 contains 16 residues. Trimming cost V 0 bases and J 6 bases; bases outside gene matches: 9. DNA for the CDR3: TGTGCCAGCAGCTTGGGAATGCGGGGGGCGTGGGATACGCAGTATTTT. This sequence encodes CASSLGMRGAWDTQYF.

The count of this clone is one. This sequence joins TRBV5-1 and TRBJ2-2; D remains unclear. Germline V CDR1 and CDR2: SGHRS, YFSETQ. CDR3 size: 12 residues. Trimming removed 0 bases from V and 7 bases from J, with 4 bases in between. CDR3 residues: CASSLGGGELFF. Here the CDR3 DNA reads TGCGCCAGCAGCTTGGGAGGCGGGGAGCTGTTTTTT. The full variable domain, rest sourced from reference TRBV5-1 and TRBJ2-2, is KAGVTQTPRYLIKTRGQQVTLSCSPISGHRSVSWYQQTPGQGLQFLFEYFSETQRNKGNFPGRFSGRQFSNSRSEMNVSTLELGDSALYLCASSLGGGELFFGEGSRLTVL.

The chain couples TRBV5-1 to TRBJ2-3; D not certain. The CDR3 is made up of 15 amino acids. V lost 0 bases to trimming and J lost 1 base, with 9 bases between them. Germline CDR1 reads SGHRS; CDR2 reads YFSETQ. The CDR3 spells CASSLASRRTDTQYF. The CDR3 nucleotides are TGCGCCAGCAGCTTGGCCTCGCGGCGCACAGATACGCAGTATTTT.

The chain links TRBV9 to TRBJ2-3, with unresolved D. Germline CDR1 and CDR2: SGDLS and YYNGEE. The CDR3 runs 13 residues. V lost 1 base and J 7 bases, leaving 10 bases between the germline ends. CDR3 sequence (DNA): TGTGCCAGCAGCGTAAGCCCGACGCATACGCAGTATTTT. It yields the protein CASSVSPTHTQYF.

The chain combines TRBV9 with TRBJ1-2, with TRBD1 matching 9 bases. V was clipped by 4 bases and J by 1 base; unmatched bases: 11. Per the germline V gene, CDR1 is SGDLS and CDR2 is YYNGEE. This CDR3 is built from 17 residues. In DNA, the CDR3 is TGTGCCAGCAGCCCCAGGGACAGGGCGAGGGATAACTATGGCTACACCTTC. Its translation: CASSPRDRARDNYGYTF.

The chain employs TRBV5-5 and TRBJ2-5; 9 bases align to TRBD1. Germline V gives CDR1 SGHKS, CDR2 YYEKEE (reference sequence). The V gene end was trimmed by 4 bases and the J gene end by 5 bases; junction bases not matched to a gene: 6. This CDR3 region has 14 residues. CDR3 sequence: CASSVTGGWETQYF. In DNA form, the CDR3 reads TGTGCCAGCAGCGTAACAGGGGGCTGGGAGACCCAGTACTTC.

The J gene is TRBJ2-7, the V gene TRBV12-5; 7 bases are shared with TRBD1. Germline V lookup: CDR1 LGHNT, CDR2 FRNRAP. The CDR3 length is 17 residues. The junction had 17 bases not matched to a gene; V was cut back by 3 bases and J by 6 bases. The CDR3 sequence: CASGFSGFARGHSEQYF. The CDR3 DNA sequence: TGTGCTAGTGGTTTCTCCGGGTTCGCGAGGGGGCATAGCGAGCAGTACTTC.

V and J are TRBV6-5 and TRBJ1-1; maybe TRBD1 (5 bases). V lost 9 bases to trimming and J lost 3 bases, with 20 bases between them. Germline CDR1 and CDR2: MNHEY and SVGAGI. The CDR3 spans 15 residues. The CDR3 DNA is TGTGCCAGTAGCCGAGACTCTACAGGTTACACTGAAGCTTTCTTT. Translation gives CASSRDSTGYTEAFF.

The chain joins TRBV23-1 to TRBJ2-4; D ambiguous. TRBV23-1 is classed as an ORF, of uncertain function. Trimming removed 4 bases from V and 11 bases from J, with 12 bases in between. This CDR3 spans 12 amino acids. The CDR3 DNA follows: TGCGCCAGCAGTCCCTCCCTTTTCGTTCAGTACTTC. It specifies CASSPSLFVQYF.

V usage is TRBV4-2 and J usage is TRBJ2-5, with 11 positions matching TRBD2. J lost 1 base, V lost 4 bases, and 2 bases had no gene match. In germline, CDR1 is LGHNA, CDR2 YNFKEQ. This CDR3 has 15 amino acids. CDR3 DNA sequence: TGTGCCAGCAGCCCCGGGACTAGCGGCCAAGAGACCCAGTACTTC. Protein: CASSPGTSGQETQYF.

The CDR3 protein is CASSTVQGNYGYTF. The CDR3 DNA is TGTGCCAGTAGTACCGTCCAGGGTAACTATGGCTACACCTTC. The chain links TRBV19 to TRBJ1-2; perhaps TRBD1 as D (5 bases). Germline V CDR1 and CDR2: LNHDA, SQIVND (reference sequence). The V end was cut by 4 bases, the J end by 1 base, with 10 bases between. CDR3 length: 14 amino acids.

The J gene is TRBJ2-2, the V gene TRBV25-1; weak D call: TRBD2 (6 bases). The CDR3 totals 14 residues. Germline CDR1 MGHDK, CDR2 SYGVNS. The V gene lost 8 bases and the J gene lost 6 bases, with 16 bases spanning the gap. The DNA of the CDR3 is TGTGCCAGCTCCCCTCCCGGGGGTTCCGGGGAGCTGTTTTTT. It yields the protein CASSPPGGSGELFF.

The chain joins TRBV10-3 to TRBJ2-1; 9 bases match TRBD2. The CDR3 totals 17 residues. The trim removed 3 bases at V and 4 bases at J, leaving 10 bases unmatched. Germline CDR1 is ENHRY and CDR2 is SYGVKD. The CDR3, as DNA: TGTGCCATCAGTGACGAAATTCGACTAGCGGTTTACAATGAGCAGTTCTTC. This translates into CAISDEIRLAVYNEQFF.

The genes are TRBV4-2 and TRBJ1-5, with D unclear. Germline V CDR1 and CDR2: LGHNA, YNFKEQ. CDR3 length: 13 residues. Trimming stripped 4 bases from V and 6 bases from J, with 10 bases between. The CDR3 coding sequence is TGTGCCAGCAGCCCCGGCTCACCTCAGCCCCAGCATTTT. It specifies CASSPGSPQPQHF.

The J gene is TRBJ1-5, the V gene TRBV5-6; 9 bases match TRBD1. Germline-derived CDR1 and CDR2 are SGHDT and YYEEEE. This CDR3 is 14 amino acids long. J lost 9 bases, V lost 0 bases, and 4 bases had no gene match. CDR3 loop: CASSLGTGVRPQHF. The DNA of the CDR3 is TGTGCCAGCAGCTTGGGGACAGGGGTTAGGCCCCAGCATTTT. The entire variable domain, with the rest obtained from reference TRBV5-6 and TRBJ1-5, is as follows: DAGVTQSPTHLIKTRGQQVTLRCSPKSGHDTVSWYQQALGQGPQFIFQYYEEEERQRGNFPDRFSGHQFPNYSSELNVNALLLGDSALYLCASSLGTGVRPQHFGDGTRLSIL.

V is TRBV4-2 and J is TRBJ2-2; no firm D call. From germline, CDR1 is LGHNA and CDR2 YNFKEQ. Between the trimmed V and J ends, which lost 4 bases and 8 bases, there was a span of 5 bases. CDR3 length equals 11 residues. DNA for the CDR3: TGTGCCAGCAGCCCCGGAGGGGAGCTGTTTTTT. Residues: CASSPGGELFF.

A few counts support this clone. The V and J genes are TRBV6-1 and TRBJ2-3; D may match TRBD1 or TRBD2 (5 bases each). CDR1 is MNHNS and CDR2 is SASEGT in the germline V gene. The CDR3 is 18 amino acids. V was pared by 0 bases and J by 3 bases, with 19 bases between. In nucleotides, the CDR3 is TGTGCCAGCAGTGAAGCTGGGGGAGCACCCTCTTTAACAGATACGCAGTATTTT. Its protein product is CASSEAGGAPSLTDTQYF.

The chain links TRBV4-1 to TRBJ1-2; D unresolved. V lost 1 base to trimming and J lost 6 bases, with 12 bases between them. This CDR3 is 14 amino acids long. The germline V gene encodes CDR1 MGHRA and CDR2 YSYEKL. The CDR3 DNA reads as TGCGCCAGCAGCCAAGGGGTGGTTGAGGATGGCTACACCTTC. It is translated as CASSQGVVEDGYTF.

The chain couples TRBV5-1 to TRBJ2-5; 15 bases match TRBD2. With 2 bases clipped from V and 4 bases from J, the junction kept 3 bases outside the gene matches. Germline V gene lookup returns CDR1 SGHRS and CDR2 YFSETQ. The CDR3 is made up of 16 amino acids. The CDR3 sequence is CASSLGTSGRTETQYF. The CDR3 bases are TGCGCCAGCAGCTTAGGGACTAGCGGGAGGACAGAGACCCAGTACTTC. Together with reference TRBV5-1 and TRBJ2-5, the CDR3 gives the full variable domain: KAGVTQTPRYLIKTRGQQVTLSCSPISGHRSVSWYQQTPGQGLQFLFEYFSETQRNKGNFPGRFSGRQFSNSRSEMNVSTLELGDSALYLCASSLGTSGRTETQYFGPGTRLLVL.